The 17 T cell receptor beta chains below come from one sample, sequenced in a study of cytomegalovirus exposure and HLA in healthy donors (dated by TCRdb to 2016 to 2017). The library was built by means of the immunoSEQ multiplex PCR assay. For the multiplex PCR, a mixture combining 60 forward primers for TCR Vbeta segments and 13 reverse primers for TCR Jbeta segments was used. This is the immuneACCESS table as TCRdb keeps it, with only in-frame sequences that have V and J called. A part of the clones is gone; compared with another copy, unresolved V genes explain less than half, and the rest is unexplained. Here the sample has about 69,000 clones; 65% to 70% occur a single time. Jointly, the top ten make up roughly 15% of the sample. The sample comprised PBMCs. The receptors shown here come from a male donor in good health and CMV-seropositive.

V gene TRBV11-1 combines with J gene TRBJ1-5; a weak D match, TRBD1 (5 bases). The germline CDR1 and CDR2 sequences are SGHAT and FQDESV (reference sequence). This CDR3 contains 12 residues. The V gene lost 2 bases and the J gene lost 9 bases, with 8 bases spanning the gap. As DNA, the CDR3 is TGTGCCAGCAGCTTACGGGGGGGGCCCCAGCATTTT. Its translation: CASSLRGGPQHF.

The V call is TRBV6-6, the J call TRBJ2-7, with TRBD1 matching over 7 bases. The CDR3 is made up of 16 amino acids. V shed 2 bases and J 5 bases; nucleotides not matched to a gene: 12. Germline CDR1 MNHNY, CDR2 SVGAGI (reference sequence). The CDR3 DNA reads as TGTGCCAGCAGTTACGGTGGGCGACAGGGCCCCGACGAGCAGTACTTC. Its protein product is CASSYGGRQGPDEQYF.

The rearrangement links TRBV12-5 to TRBJ2-1, with a possible D match to TRBD1 (6 bases). Per germline, CDR1 LGHNT and CDR2 FRNRAP. Trimming left V 1 base short and J 12 bases short, with 10 bases between. The CDR3 spans 12 residues. CDR3 region: CASGLEGGRQFF. Written as DNA, the CDR3 is TGTGCTAGTGGTTTGGAAGGGGGTAGGCAGTTCTTC.

The chain combines TRBV14 with TRBJ1-2, with D perhaps TRBD1 (5 bases). V lost 3 bases, J lost 5 bases, and 16 bases lay in between. The CDR3 totals 15 residues. Germline-derived CDR1 and CDR2 are SGHDN and FVKESK. Here the CDR3 reads CASSQRQIPLYGYTF. CDR3 coding DNA: TGTGCCAGCAGCCAGCGACAGATACCCTTATATGGCTACACCTTC.

This clone was recorded a few times. The chain is built from TRBV23-1 and TRBJ2-5, with TRBD2 identical over 10 bases. TRBV23-1 carries the ORF label, with uncertain function. This CDR3 has 14 residues. The trim removed 8 bases at V and 5 bases at J, leaving 8 bases unmatched. CDR3 sequence: CASSSGRAVETQYF. CDR3 nucleotide sequence: TGCGCCAGCTCAAGCGGGAGGGCCGTGGAGACCCAGTACTTC.

The rearrangement joins TRBV5-4 to TRBJ1-1; weak D call: TRBD1 (5 bases). The CDR3 has 13 residues. Germline loops: CDR1 SGHNT, CDR2 YYREEE (reference sequence). Trimming pared 4 bases from V and 4 bases from J, leaving 11 bases between. CDR3 sequence reads: CASSTMGGTEAFF. For the CDR3, the DNA is TGTGCCAGCAGCACAATGGGGGGCACTGAAGCTTTCTTT.

The chain recombines TRBV28 with TRBJ2-7; TRBD1 matches at 9 bases. The CDR3 extends over 14 amino acids. The trim removed 3 bases at V and 5 bases at J, leaving 5 bases unmatched. The germline gives CDR1 MDHEN, CDR2 SYDVKM. This CDR3 reads CASSLGQGDDEQYF. CDR3 sequence (DNA): TGTGCCAGCAGTTTGGGACAGGGAGACGACGAGCAGTACTTC.

Only a few counts were recorded for this clone. The V and J genes are TRBV11-3 and TRBJ2-5, with TRBD1 matching over 9 bases. J was trimmed by 4 bases and V by 3 bases; bases with no gene match: 6. Per the germline V gene, CDR1 is SGHNT and CDR2 is YENEEA. The CDR3 has 15 residues. The CDR3 sequence: CASSLSGQGLETQYF. CDR3 bases: TGTGCCAGCAGCTTGAGTGGACAGGGGCTAGAGACCCAGTACTTC.

The chain uses TRBV7-9 and TRBJ1-3; maybe TRBD1 (6 bases). V dropped 5 bases and J dropped 0 bases, with 17 bases sitting between them. The germline V gene encodes CDR1 SEHNR and CDR2 FQNEAQ (reference sequence). CDR3 length equals 17 residues. CDR3 in amino acids: CASSPPRQENSGNTIYF. The DNA for the CDR3 is TGTGCCAGCAGCCCCCCCCGACAGGAGAACTCTGGAAACACCATATATTTT.

This clone showed up just a few times. The chain is built from TRBV5-1 and TRBJ2-1, with D possibly TRBD1 on 5 matching bases. CDR1 is SGHRS, CDR2 YFSETQ, per germline. Trimming cost V 2 bases and J 7 bases, with 19 bases left between them. This CDR3 is built from 16 residues. In DNA, the CDR3 is TGCGCCAGCAGCTTAAATCCCCAGGGCCGAGGTAATGAGCAGTTCTTC. Its translation is CASSLNPQGRGNEQFF.

CDR3 DNA sequence: TGTGCCAGCAGCTTAGGCGGGGTAGATACGCAGTATTTT. Its protein is CASSLGGVDTQYF. The V call is TRBV13, the J call TRBJ2-3, with D perhaps matching TRBD2 (5 bases). The V gene lost 0 bases and the J gene lost 5 bases, with 6 bases spanning the gap. The CDR3 runs to 13 residues. CDR1 and CDR2 from the germline V gene are PRHDT and FYEKMQ (reference sequence).

This chain links TRBV28 with TRBJ1-2; 9 bases match TRBD1. Germline CDR1 is MDHEN and CDR2 is SYDVKM. The ends lost 6 bases at V and 4 bases at J; junction bases unmatched: 9. The CDR3 runs 15 residues. CDR3 sequence: CASSPTGQGSYGYTF. Here the CDR3 DNA reads TGTGCCAGCAGCCCGACTGGACAGGGGAGCTATGGCTACACCTTC.

The V call is TRBV5-1, the J call TRBJ2-1, with D tentatively TRBD2 (6 bases). This CDR3 region has 13 residues. Looked up from germline, CDR1 is SGHRS and CDR2 is YFSETQ. V dropped 2 bases and J dropped 8 bases, with 11 bases sitting between them. CDR3 DNA: TGCGCCAGCAGCTTAGCAGCGGGCGATGAGCAGTTCTTC. This translates into CASSLAAGDEQFF.

The chain has TRBV7-8 and TRBJ1-5, with D hard to call. This CDR3 region has 15 residues. V dropped 2 bases and J dropped 4 bases, with 12 bases sitting between them. Per germline, CDR1 SGHVS and CDR2 FQNEAQ. Written as DNA, the CDR3 is TGTGCCAGCAGCTTAACGGGGAATCCTAATCAGCCCCAGCATTTT. Translated: CASSLTGNPNQPQHF.

This clone was recorded once. The chain recombines TRBV2 with TRBJ2-7, with TRBD2 identical over 10 bases. Per the germline V gene, CDR1 is SNHLY and CDR2 is FYNNEI. The CDR3 consists of 17 residues. V lost 7 bases and J lost 0; bases outside the gene matches: 12. The CDR3, as DNA: TGTGCCAGCAAAGTGCTAGCGGGGGCCCTGAGCTCCTACGAGCAGTACTTC. Its translation: CASKVLAGALSSYEQYF.

V and J are TRBV7-9 and TRBJ1-3; D gene ambiguous. The CDR3 is 14 residues long. Trimming took 1 base from V and 3 from J, leaving 7 bases between them. From germline, CDR1 is SEHNR and CDR2 FQNEAQ (reference sequence). CDR3 DNA: TGTGCCAGCAGCTTAGTACGACTTGGAAACACCATATATTTT. It translates to CASSLVRLGNTIYF.

The chain joins TRBV29-1 to TRBJ2-7; 7 nucleotides match TRBD1. V shed 7 bases, J shed 2 bases, and the junction held 5 bases outside the gene matches. CDR1 is SQVTM, CDR2 ANQGSEA, per germline. The CDR3 is made up of 12 amino acids. CDR3 DNA: TGCAGCGGCCGGGACAGTACCTACGAGCAGTACTTC. This sequence encodes CSGRDSTYEQYF.